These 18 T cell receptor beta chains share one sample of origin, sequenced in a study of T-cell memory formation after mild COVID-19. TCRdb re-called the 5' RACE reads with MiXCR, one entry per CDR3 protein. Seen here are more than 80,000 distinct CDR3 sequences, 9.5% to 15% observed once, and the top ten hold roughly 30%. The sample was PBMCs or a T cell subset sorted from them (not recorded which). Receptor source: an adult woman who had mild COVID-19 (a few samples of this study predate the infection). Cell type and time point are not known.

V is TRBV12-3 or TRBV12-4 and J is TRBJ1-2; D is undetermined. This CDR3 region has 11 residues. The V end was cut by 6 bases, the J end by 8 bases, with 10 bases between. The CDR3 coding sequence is TGTGCCAGCAGCTACTCCGGGGGCTACACCTTC. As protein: CASSYSGGYTF.

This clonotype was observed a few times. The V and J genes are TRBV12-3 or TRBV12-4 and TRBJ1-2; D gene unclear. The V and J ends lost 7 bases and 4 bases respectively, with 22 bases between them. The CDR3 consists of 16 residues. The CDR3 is CASTYPGGLGGYGYTF. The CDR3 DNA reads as TGTGCCAGCACGTATCCAGGTGGGCTCGGTGGCTATGGCTACACCTTC.

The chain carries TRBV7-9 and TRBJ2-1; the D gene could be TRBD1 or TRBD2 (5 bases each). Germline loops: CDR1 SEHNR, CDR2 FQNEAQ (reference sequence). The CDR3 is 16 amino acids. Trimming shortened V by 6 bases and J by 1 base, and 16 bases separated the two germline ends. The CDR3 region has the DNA TGTGCCAGCAGTTATCCCCGGGACGGGTCCTACAATGAGCAGTTCTTC. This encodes CASSYPRDGSYNEQFF.

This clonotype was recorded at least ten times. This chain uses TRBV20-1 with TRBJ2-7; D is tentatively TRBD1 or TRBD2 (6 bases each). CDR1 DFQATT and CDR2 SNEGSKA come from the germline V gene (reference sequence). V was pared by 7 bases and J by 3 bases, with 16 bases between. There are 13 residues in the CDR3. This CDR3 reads CSVSRGRVYEQYF. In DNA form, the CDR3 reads TGCAGTGTTTCACGGGGGCGGGTCTACGAGCAGTACTTC.

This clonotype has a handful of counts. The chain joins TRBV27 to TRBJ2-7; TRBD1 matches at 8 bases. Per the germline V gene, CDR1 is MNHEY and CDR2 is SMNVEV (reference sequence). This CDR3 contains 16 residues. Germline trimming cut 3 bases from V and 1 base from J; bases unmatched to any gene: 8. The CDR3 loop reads CASSFATGGLSYEQYF. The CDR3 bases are TGTGCCAGCAGTTTCGCCACAGGGGGGTTATCCTACGAGCAGTACTTC.

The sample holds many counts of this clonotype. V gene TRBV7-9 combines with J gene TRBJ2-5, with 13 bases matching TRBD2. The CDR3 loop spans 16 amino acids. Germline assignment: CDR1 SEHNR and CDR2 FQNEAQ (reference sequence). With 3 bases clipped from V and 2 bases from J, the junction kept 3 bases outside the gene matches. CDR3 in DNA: TGTGCCAGCAGCTTTGGACTAGCGGGAGAACAAGAGACCCAGTACTTC. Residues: CASSFGLAGEQETQYF.

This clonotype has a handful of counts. The CDR3 sequence is CSASPDRAFTDTQYF. The CDR3 nucleotides are TGCAGTGCCAGCCCGGACAGGGCTTTCACAGATACGCAGTATTTT. The chain recombines TRBV20-1 with TRBJ2-3; TRBD1 aligns across 8 bases. V lost 6 bases, J lost 2 bases, and 10 bases stayed unmatched. This CDR3 is built from 15 residues. CDR1 is DFQATT and CDR2 is SNEGSKA in the germline V gene (reference sequence).

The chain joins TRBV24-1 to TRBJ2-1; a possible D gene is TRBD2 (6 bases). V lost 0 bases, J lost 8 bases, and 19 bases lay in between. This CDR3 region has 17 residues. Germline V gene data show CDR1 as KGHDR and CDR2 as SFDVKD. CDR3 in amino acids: CATSDLGTYGGFDEQFF. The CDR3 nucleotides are TGTGCCACCAGTGATTTGGGGACGTACGGGGGTTTCGATGAGCAGTTCTTC.

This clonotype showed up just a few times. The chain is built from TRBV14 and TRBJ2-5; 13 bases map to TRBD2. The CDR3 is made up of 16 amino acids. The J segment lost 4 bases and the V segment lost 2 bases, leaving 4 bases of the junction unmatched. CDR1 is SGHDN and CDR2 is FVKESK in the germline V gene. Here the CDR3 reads CASSQYTSGGAETQYF. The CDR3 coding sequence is TGTGCCAGCAGCCAATATACTAGCGGGGGGGCAGAGACCCAGTACTTC. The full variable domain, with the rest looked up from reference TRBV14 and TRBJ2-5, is EAGVTQFPSHSVIEKGQTVTLRCDPISGHDNLYWYRRVMGKEIKFLLHFVKESKQDESGMPNNRFLAERTGGTYSTLKVQPAELEDSGVYFCASSQYTSGGAETQYFGPGTRLLVL.

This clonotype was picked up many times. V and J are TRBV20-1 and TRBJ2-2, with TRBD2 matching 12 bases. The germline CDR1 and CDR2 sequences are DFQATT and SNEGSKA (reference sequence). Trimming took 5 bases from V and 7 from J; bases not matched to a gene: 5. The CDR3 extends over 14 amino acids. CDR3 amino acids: CSAHASGRGGELFF. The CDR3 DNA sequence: TGCAGTGCTCACGCTAGCGGGAGGGGCGGGGAGCTGTTTTTT.

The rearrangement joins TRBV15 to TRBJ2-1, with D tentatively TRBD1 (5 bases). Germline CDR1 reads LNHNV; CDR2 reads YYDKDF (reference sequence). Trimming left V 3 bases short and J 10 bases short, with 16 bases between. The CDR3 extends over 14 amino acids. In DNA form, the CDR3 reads TGTGCCACCAGCAGGGCTATTGGACAACCCGAGCAGTTCTTC. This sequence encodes CATSRAIGQPEQFF. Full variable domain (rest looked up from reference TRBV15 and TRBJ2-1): DAMVIQNPRYQVTQFGKPVTLSCSQTLNHNVMYWYQQKSSQAPKLLFHYYDKDFNNEADTPDNFQSRRPNTSFCFLDIRSPGLGDTAMYLCATSRAIGQPEQFFGPGTRLTVL.

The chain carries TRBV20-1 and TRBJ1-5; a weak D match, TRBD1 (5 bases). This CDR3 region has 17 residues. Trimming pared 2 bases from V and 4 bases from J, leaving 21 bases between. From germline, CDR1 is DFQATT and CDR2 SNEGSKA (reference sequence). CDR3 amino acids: CSARTRADTLENQPQHF. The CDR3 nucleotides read TGCAGTGCTAGAACTAGGGCGGACACCCTAGAAAATCAGCCCCAGCATTTT.

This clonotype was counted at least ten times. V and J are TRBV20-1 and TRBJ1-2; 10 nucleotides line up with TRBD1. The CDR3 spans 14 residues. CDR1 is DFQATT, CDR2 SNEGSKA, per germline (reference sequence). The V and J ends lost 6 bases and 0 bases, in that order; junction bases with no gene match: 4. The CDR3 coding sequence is TGCAGTGCCTTTGGGACAGGGGCTAACTATGGCTACACCTTC. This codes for CSAFGTGANYGYTF.

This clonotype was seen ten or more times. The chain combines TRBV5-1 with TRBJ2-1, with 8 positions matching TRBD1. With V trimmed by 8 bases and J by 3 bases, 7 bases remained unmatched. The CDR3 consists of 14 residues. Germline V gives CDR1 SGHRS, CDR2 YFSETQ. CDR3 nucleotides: TGCGCCAGTAGACCAGGGGGCGACTACAATGAGCAGTTCTTC. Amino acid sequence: CASRPGGDYNEQFF.

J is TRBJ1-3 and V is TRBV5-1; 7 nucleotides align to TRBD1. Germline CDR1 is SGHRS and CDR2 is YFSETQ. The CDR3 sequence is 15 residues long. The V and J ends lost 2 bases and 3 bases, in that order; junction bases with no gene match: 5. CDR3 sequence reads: CASSFGTDYGNTIYF. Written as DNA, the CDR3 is TGCGCCAGCAGCTTCGGGACAGATTATGGAAACACCATATATTTT. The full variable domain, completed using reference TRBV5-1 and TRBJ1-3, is KAGVTQTPRYLIKTRGQQVTLSCSPISGHRSVSWYQQTPGQGLQFLFEYFSETQRNKGNFPGRFSGRQFSNSRSEMNVSTLELGDSALYLCASSFGTDYGNTIYFGEGSWLTVV.

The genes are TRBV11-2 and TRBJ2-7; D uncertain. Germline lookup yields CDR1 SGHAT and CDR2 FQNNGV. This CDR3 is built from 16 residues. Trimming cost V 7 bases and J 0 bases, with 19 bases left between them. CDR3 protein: CASTSIGRVNSYEQYF. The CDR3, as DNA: TGTGCCAGCACCTCAATCGGACGGGTCAACTCCTACGAGCAGTACTTC.

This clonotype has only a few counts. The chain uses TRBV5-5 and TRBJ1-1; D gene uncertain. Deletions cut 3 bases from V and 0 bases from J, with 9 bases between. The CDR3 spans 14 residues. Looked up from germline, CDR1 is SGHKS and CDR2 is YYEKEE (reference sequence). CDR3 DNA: TGTGCCAGCAGCTGGGAATCCATGAACACTGAAGCTTTCTTT. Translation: CASSWESMNTEAFF.

The CDR3 DNA follows: TGTGCCAGCAGCAAGGTCCTACCTTCAGGCGACTTTGAAGCTTTCTTT. Translated, it gives CASSKVLPSGDFEAFF. The chain has TRBV21-1 and TRBJ1-1. TRBV21-1 is flagged as a pseudogene. The CDR3 loop spans 16 amino acids.